One and the same sample provided the 22 T cell receptor beta chains below, sequenced in a study of blood T cell repertoires in COVID-19. TCRdb keeps only in-frame clones here, not all; method: immunoSEQ multiplex PCR. Of approximately 82,000 clones in the sample, 75% to 85% were seen once. The sample taken for sequencing was peripheral blood. Receptors were obtained from a human donor in a cohort sampled during active COVID-19.

The rearrangement joins TRBV18 to TRBJ2-1; D call uncertain. V lost 0 bases to trimming and J lost 4 bases, with 10 bases between them. Germline V gives CDR1 KGHSH, CDR2 LQKENI. The CDR3 contains 15 residues. The CDR3 region is CASSPPHSMYNEQFF. CDR3 sequence (DNA): TGTGCCAGCTCACCACCGCACAGTATGTACAATGAGCAGTTCTTC. The complete variable domain, with remaining parts taken from reference TRBV18 and TRBJ2-1, reads NAGVMQNPRHLVRRRGQEARLRCSPMKGHSHVYWYRQLPEEGLKFMVYLQKENIIDESGMPKERFSAEFPKEGPSILRIQQVVRGDSAAYFCASSPPHSMYNEQFFGPGTRLTVL.

V and J are TRBV16 and TRBJ2-3; D remains ambiguous. The V gene lost 8 bases and the J gene lost 0 bases, with 18 bases spanning the gap. Per germline, CDR1 KGHSY and CDR2 FQNENV. The CDR3 has 16 amino acids. The CDR3 is CASRPRIGYSTDTQYF. CDR3 sequence (DNA): TGTGCCAGCCGCCCTCGGATCGGGTATAGCACAGATACGCAGTATTTT.

This sequence joins TRBV7-9 and TRBJ1-3; the D gene is possibly TRBD1 (5 bases). V lost 3 bases to trimming and J lost 4 bases, with 10 bases between them. CDR3 length: 14 residues. Germline V gene sequence: CDR1 SEHNR, CDR2 FQNEAQ (reference sequence). The CDR3 nucleotides read TGTGCCAGCAGCTTCAACCAGGGCGGAAACACCATATATTTT. This sequence encodes CASSFNQGGNTIYF.

This CDR3 is CASSPPGAYSYNEQFF. The CDR3 DNA reads TGTGCCAGCAGTCCCCCTGGGGCTTACTCCTACAATGAGCAGTTCTTC. The chain is built from TRBV6-2 or TRBV6-3 and TRBJ2-1; D might be TRBD1 (5 bases). CDR1 is MNHEY, CDR2 SVGEGT, per germline. The V and J ends lost 5 bases and 0 bases respectively, with 14 bases between them. The CDR3 has 16 amino acids.

The rearrangement uses TRBV2 and TRBJ2-5; 9 bases fit TRBD1. The V gene end was trimmed by 10 bases and the J gene end by 5 bases; junction bases not matched to a gene: 11. CDR3 length equals 14 residues. Germline V gene data show CDR1 as SNHLY and CDR2 as FYNNEI. CDR3 sequence reads: CATLRDRDSETQYF. The CDR3 DNA reads TGTGCCACCCTTCGGGACAGGGATTCCGAGACCCAGTACTTC.

J is TRBJ2-1 and V is TRBV11-2; 7 bases are a match to TRBD1. V lost 4 bases and J lost 3; bases outside the gene matches: 6. Germline V lookup: CDR1 SGHAT, CDR2 FQNNGV. This CDR3 is 15 amino acids long. The CDR3 is CASSSWTGGYNEQFF. In DNA, the CDR3 is TGTGCCAGCAGCTCCTGGACAGGCGGCTACAATGAGCAGTTCTTC.

There are a few counts of this clone. The rearrangement uses TRBV3-1 (or the pseudogene TRBV3-2) and TRBJ1-2; 7 nucleotides agree with TRBD1. The CDR3 spans 16 residues. Germline V lookup: CDR1 LGHDT, CDR2 YNNKEL (reference sequence). The J segment lost 8 bases and the V segment lost 1 base, leaving 13 bases of the junction unmatched. The CDR3 region is CASSQVGGHRGPGYTF. The CDR3 nucleotides are TGTGCCAGCAGCCAAGTAGGTGGCCACAGGGGCCCCGGCTACACCTTC.

The V gene is TRBV10-1, the J gene TRBJ1-1; D is possibly TRBD1 (5 bases). The germline V gene has CDR1 WNHNN and CDR2 SYGVQD (reference sequence). With 6 bases removed from V and 1 base from J, the gap between germline ends came to 9 bases. There are 13 residues in the CDR3. Written as DNA, the CDR3 is TGCGCCAGCAGCGCAGGGTCGAACACTGAAGCTTTCTTT. Its protein product is CASSAGSNTEAFF.

V is TRBV5-4 and J is TRBJ2-7; a possible D gene is TRBD1 (5 bases). This CDR3 has 13 amino acids. Germline V gene lookup returns CDR1 SGHNT and CDR2 YYREEE (reference sequence). The V gene lost 2 bases and the J gene lost 2 bases, with 8 bases spanning the gap. The CDR3 reads CASSFTGAYEQYF. The CDR3 DNA follows: TGTGCCAGCAGCTTTACAGGAGCCTACGAGCAGTACTTC.

There are a few counts of this clone. V usage is TRBV30 and J usage is TRBJ1-5, with D uncertain. V lost 0 bases, J lost 2 bases, and 5 bases lay in between. The germline CDR1 and CDR2 sequences are GTSNPN and SVGIG (reference sequence). This CDR3 has 13 residues. CDR3: CAWSVRGNQPQHF. The CDR3 DNA follows: TGTGCCTGGAGTGTACGGGGCAATCAGCCCCAGCATTTT.

This chain uses TRBV6-5 with TRBJ2-6; D is perhaps TRBD2 (5 bases). The germline CDR1 and CDR2 sequences are MNHEY and SVGAGI. Trimming stripped 6 bases from V and 2 bases from J, with 11 bases between. CDR3 length: 15 amino acids. The CDR3: CASSLDGTGANVLTF. Here the CDR3 DNA reads TGTGCCAGCAGCCTCGACGGGACTGGGGCCAACGTCCTGACTTTC.

The chain couples TRBV7-2 to TRBJ2-7, with a possible D match to TRBD1 (6 bases). Germline CDR1 and CDR2: SGHTA and FQGNSA. The CDR3 has 14 amino acids. V lost 3 bases, J lost 0 bases, and 9 bases lay in between. In DNA form, the CDR3 reads TGTGCCAGCAGCTTGCAGGGGAGCTCCTACGAGCAGTACTTC. Translation gives CASSLQGSSYEQYF.

The chain employs TRBV19 and TRBJ2-1, with 12 nucleotides matching TRBD1. After removal of 5 bases from V and 8 bases from J, the junction contained 7 bases not matched to a gene. Germline CDR1 and CDR2: LNHDA and SQIVND (reference sequence). CDR3 size: 15 residues. The CDR3 spells CASSVSGTGGYEQFF. As DNA, the CDR3 is TGTGCCAGTAGTGTCTCCGGGACAGGGGGCTATGAGCAGTTCTTC.

V gene TRBV30 combines with J gene TRBJ2-1; 9 bases are shared with TRBD1. The CDR3 is 12 amino acids. Per germline, CDR1 GTSNPN and CDR2 SVGIG (reference sequence). The CDR3 nucleotides are TGTGCATATGGGACAGGGATCTCTGAGCAGTTCTTC. Its protein product is CAYGTGISEQFF. The full variable domain, rest sourced from reference TRBV30 and TRBJ2-1, is SQTIHQWPATLVQPVGSPLSLECTVEGTSNPNLYWYRQAAGRGLQLLFYSVGIGQISSEVPQNLSASRPQDRQFILSSKKLLLSDSGFYLCAYGTGISEQFFGPGTRLTVL.

The chain joins TRBV27 to TRBJ1-2; D gene ambiguous. Germline V lookup: CDR1 MNHEY, CDR2 SMNVEV (reference sequence). The V end lost 0 bases, the J end lost 0 bases, and 5 bases lay between the germline ends. The CDR3 extends over 14 amino acids. The CDR3 DNA sequence: TGTGCCAGCAGTTTATCGTATCCTAACTATGGCTACACCTTC. Translating it yields CASSLSYPNYGYTF.

V and J are TRBV5-1 and TRBJ2-6, with D uncertain. This CDR3 contains 15 residues. V was trimmed by 4 bases and J by 0 bases, leaving 8 bases between them. Germline V gene sequence: CDR1 SGHRS, CDR2 YFSETQ. CDR3 sequence reads: CASSIEYSGANVLTF. The DNA of the CDR3 is TGCGCCAGCAGCATAGAGTACTCTGGGGCCAACGTCCTGACTTTC.

The chain combines TRBV20-1 with TRBJ2-3; possibly TRBD1 for D (6 bases). CDR3 length equals 11 residues. The germline V gene has CDR1 DFQATT and CDR2 SNEGSKA (reference sequence). Trimming took off 6 bases at V and 5 bases at J, with 9 bases between the two ends. CDR3 DNA sequence: TGCAGTGCCAGGACAGAAGATACGCAGTATTTT. This encodes CSARTEDTQYF.

V is TRBV5-1 and J is TRBJ2-5; 8 bases match TRBD2. The CDR3 length is 16 residues. V trimming: 0 bases; J trimming: 1 base; junction bases outside the gene matches: 5. CDR1 and CDR2 from the germline V gene are SGHRS and YFSETQ. CDR3 DNA sequence: TGCGCCAGCAGCTTGGAACGGGGGGGCGGCCAAGAGACCCAGTACTTC. Encoded protein: CASSLERGGGQETQYF.

This chain links TRBV5-4 with TRBJ1-1; 8 nucleotides line up with TRBD1. The CDR3 is 14 residues long. Germline trimming cut 4 bases from V and 4 bases from J; bases unmatched to any gene: 6. Germline CDR1 and CDR2: SGHNT and YYREEE (reference sequence). In DNA, the CDR3 is TGTGCCAGCAGCGGAGGACAGGGACCCACTGAAGCTTTCTTT. This gives the protein CASSGGQGPTEAFF.

This clone was observed many times. The V gene is TRBV11-3, the J gene TRBJ2-7; the D gene is possibly TRBD1 (6 bases). From germline, CDR1 is SGHNT and CDR2 YENEEA. This CDR3 is built from 14 residues. V shed 5 bases and J shed 3 bases, with 14 bases lying between them. The CDR3 sequence is CASSPQGSSYEQYF. The CDR3 coding sequence is TGTGCCAGCAGCCCACAGGGCAGCAGCTACGAGCAGTACTTC.

This clone is a singleton in its sample. This chain links TRBV28 with TRBJ1-2; tentative D call: TRBD1 (5 bases). The CDR3 length is 14 residues. The ends were cut back, 2 bases at V and 3 bases at J, with 10 bases in the middle. The germline CDR1 and CDR2 sequences are MDHEN and SYDVKM. The CDR3 nucleotides read TGTGCCAGCAGTTTACGGCAGGGTTACTATGGCTACACCTTC. Encoded protein: CASSLRQGYYGYTF.

The gene calls are TRBV20-1 and TRBJ2-5; weak D call: TRBD2 (5 bases). This CDR3 has 18 residues. Deletions cut 3 bases from V and 1 base from J, with 24 bases between. CDR1 is DFQATT, CDR2 SNEGSKA, per germline (reference sequence). The CDR3 DNA follows: TGCAGTGCTAGTTTCGCGGCGGGTCAAGGCCCCATCCAAGAGACCCAGTACTTC. It is translated as CSASFAAGQGPIQETQYF.